A single sample is the source of the 16 T cell receptor beta chains below, sequenced in a study of beta chain features in type 1 diabetes. Study-wide results and limits: A moderate, significant TCRB CDR3 shortening appeared in type 1 diabetes across four CD4+ subsets.

Expressed TCRB transcripts were sequenced after all isolated RNA was converted to cDNA. Clones were read by immunoSEQ multiplex PCR, and TCRdb kept only the in-frame ones, dropping some. Among 16,000 or so clones listed, roughly four fifths were seen once. Their specific antigens are unknown. The sequencing input was stem cell memory CD4+ T cells from blood. The receptors here all came from a woman younger than 35 with type 1 diabetes.

This clone has more than one count but fewer than ten. The V and J genes are TRBV11-2 and TRBJ2-4; D unresolved. The CDR3 is 15 residues long. The germline V gene encodes CDR1 SGHAT and CDR2 FQNNGV. The V end was cut by 4 bases, the J end by 0 bases, with 10 bases between. The CDR3 reads CASSSYTLAKNIQYF. DNA for the CDR3: TGTGCCAGCAGCTCGTACACCTTAGCCAAAAACATTCAGTACTTC.

V usage is TRBV19 and J usage is TRBJ1-1; 8 bases fit TRBD1. The CDR3 length is 14 residues. From germline, CDR1 is LNHDA and CDR2 SQIVND (reference sequence). Unmatched junction bases numbered 12, after V lost 5 bases and J lost 10 bases. The CDR3 spells CASSPLGRGLVAFF. CDR3 in DNA: TGTGCCAGTAGTCCCCTGGGCAGGGGGCTAGTAGCTTTCTTT.

This clone was found a few times. V and J are TRBV18 and TRBJ2-1, with TRBD2 as a possible D gene (5 bases). The CDR3 runs 15 residues. Germline loops: CDR1 KGHSH, CDR2 LQKENI. The V end lost 3 bases, the J end lost 10 bases, and 19 bases lay between the germline ends. The CDR3 sequence is CASSPERSRFAEQFF. CDR3 nucleotides: TGTGCCAGCTCACCGGAGCGGTCTCGATTTGCGGAGCAGTTCTTC.

The chain has TRBV2 and TRBJ1-1, with no clear D. CDR1 and CDR2 (germline): SNHLY, FYNNEI. CDR3 length: 13 residues. V was trimmed by 4 bases and J by 2 bases, leaving 8 bases between them. The CDR3: CASSVGPNTEAFF. The CDR3, as DNA: TGTGCCAGCAGTGTGGGCCCCAACACTGAAGCTTTCTTT.

J is TRBJ2-1 and V is TRBV28; tentative D call: TRBD2 (5 bases). The CDR3 length is 14 residues. Trimming took 2 bases from V and 3 from J, leaving 8 bases between them. Germline CDR1 is MDHEN and CDR2 is SYDVKM. The CDR3 region has the DNA TGTGCCAGCAGTTTAAGCGGAGACTACAATGAGCAGTTCTTC. Protein: CASSLSGDYNEQFF.

CDR3 residues: CASSYSRGQGPLRAFF. CDR3 DNA: TGTGCCAGCAGTTACTCTCGAGGCCAGGGGCCCCTGCGGGCTTTCTTT. This chain connects TRBV6-6 to TRBJ1-1; the D gene is possibly TRBD1 (6 bases). V lost 0 bases and J lost 11, with 22 bases in between. The CDR3 sequence is 16 residues long. Germline CDR1 and CDR2: MNHNY and SVGAGI (reference sequence).

This clone has more than one count but fewer than ten. The V call is TRBV5-4, the J call TRBJ2-5, with TRBD1 identical over 7 bases. TRBJ2-7 explains the end of the DNA better; the J call may be wrong. The CDR3 loop spans 15 amino acids. CDR1 is SGHNT, CDR2 YYREEE, per germline (reference sequence). The CDR3 nucleotides read TGTGCCAGCAGCTTGGAGTGGGACAGCACCTACGAGCAGTACTTC. It specifies CASSLEWDSTYEQYF.

This clone was seen only a few times. This chain joins TRBV21-1 and TRBJ2-7; the table's D call, TRBD1, was not checked against the DNA. TRBV21-1 is assigned pseudogene status. The CDR3 contains 12 residues. The CDR3 DNA reads TGTGCCAGCAGCAACAGGGGTAGCGAGCAGTACGTC. It specifies CASSNRGSEQYV.

The chain recombines TRBV5-1 with TRBJ1-2, with TRBD1 as a possible D gene (5 bases). CDR1 is SGHRS and CDR2 is YFSETQ in the germline V gene. V shed 2 bases and J shed 4 bases, with 9 bases lying between them. CDR3 length equals 13 residues. The CDR3 region is CASSFGGSYGYTF. In DNA form, the CDR3 reads TGCGCCAGCAGCTTCGGGGGAAGCTATGGCTACACCTTC.

The chain couples TRBV5-6 to TRBJ1-2; D may be TRBD1 (6 bases). Germline loops: CDR1 SGHDT, CDR2 YYEEEE. V shed 0 bases and J shed 4 bases, with 22 bases lying between them. The CDR3 runs 18 residues. CDR3 protein: CASSLDSSRGRAAYGYTF. The CDR3 DNA is TGTGCCAGCAGCTTGGACTCTTCCAGGGGTCGTGCCGCCTATGGCTACACCTTC.

This rearrangement joins TRBV7-9 to TRBJ2-5; possible D gene TRBD1, 7 bases. CDR1 is SEHNR and CDR2 is FQNEAQ in the germline V gene (reference sequence). The V end was cut by 4 bases, the J end by 5 bases, with 26 bases between. CDR3 size: 18 residues. For the CDR3, the DNA is TGTGCCAGCAGCTCGGGACAGACTGCGGGAAGGCTTTGGGAGACCCAGTACTTC. This codes for CASSSGQTAGRLWETQYF. The full variable domain, rest sourced from reference TRBV7-9 and TRBJ2-5, is DTGVSQNPRHKITKRGQNVTFRCDPISEHNRLYWYRQTLGQGPEFLTYFQNEAQLEKSRLLSDRFSAERPKGSFSTLEIQRTEQGDSAMYLCASSSGQTAGRLWETQYFGPGTRLLVL.

This clone appeared once. The CDR3 reads CASSVVSGGGDGYTF. In DNA form, the CDR3 reads TGTGCCAGCAGCGTAGTGTCAGGGGGCGGGGATGGCTACACCTTC. The genes are TRBV9 and TRBJ1-2; 8 bases line up with TRBD1. Losses at the gene ends were 0 bases for V and 6 bases for J; bases not matched to a gene: 7. CDR1 is SGDLS, CDR2 YYNGEE, per germline. This CDR3 has 15 amino acids.

The chain uses TRBV5-1 and TRBJ2-2, with TRBD2 identical over 8 bases. This CDR3 is 16 amino acids long. In germline, CDR1 is SGHRS, CDR2 YFSETQ. The ends lost 1 base at V and 2 bases at J; junction bases unmatched: 4. The chain's CDR3 is CASSLFGRANTGELFF. The CDR3 nucleotides read TGCGCCAGCAGCTTGTTCGGGAGGGCCAACACCGGGGAGCTGTTTTTT. The whole variable domain, filled in from reference TRBV5-1 and TRBJ2-2, reads KAGVTQTPRYLIKTRGQQVTLSCSPISGHRSVSWYQQTPGQGLQFLFEYFSETQRNKGNFPGRFSGRQFSNSRSEMNVSTLELGDSALYLCASSLFGRANTGELFFGEGSRLTVL.

The chain uses TRBV11-2 and TRBJ2-7, with a weak D call TRBD2 (6 bases). Germline CDR1 is SGHAT and CDR2 is FQNNGV. This CDR3 has 12 amino acids. The germline V and J ends were trimmed by 5 bases and 5 bases, with 10 bases remaining between them. CDR3 sequence (DNA): TGTGCCAGCAGCCTCCGCGGGAACGAGCAGTACTTC. Its translation: CASSLRGNEQYF. Full variable domain (outside the CDR3, taken from reference TRBV11-2 and TRBJ2-7): EAGVAQSPRYKIIEKRQSVAFWCNPISGHATLYWYQQILGQGPKLLIQFQNNGVVDDSQLPKDRFSAERLKGVDSTLKIQPAKLEDSAVYLCASSLRGNEQYFGPGTRLTVT.

The DNA for the CDR3 is TGTGCCAGCAGCGTAGAGCTAGCGGGAATCAATGAGCAGTTCTTC. It specifies CASSVELAGINEQFF. V gene TRBV9 combines with J gene TRBJ2-1; the match to TRBD2 covers 9 bases. V lost 0 bases to trimming and J lost 6 bases; unmatched junction nucleotides: 4. Germline values: CDR1 SGDLS, CDR2 YYNGEE. The CDR3 has 15 amino acids.

The rearrangement joins TRBV29-1 to TRBJ2-1; tentatively, D is TRBD1 (6 bases). The CDR3 covers 15 residues. Trimming left V 7 bases short and J 1 base short, with 17 bases between. Germline lookup yields CDR1 SQVTM and CDR2 ANQGSEA. Here the CDR3 reads CSGARDRWSYNEQFF. DNA for the CDR3: TGCAGCGGTGCCCGAGACAGGTGGTCCTACAATGAGCAGTTCTTC.